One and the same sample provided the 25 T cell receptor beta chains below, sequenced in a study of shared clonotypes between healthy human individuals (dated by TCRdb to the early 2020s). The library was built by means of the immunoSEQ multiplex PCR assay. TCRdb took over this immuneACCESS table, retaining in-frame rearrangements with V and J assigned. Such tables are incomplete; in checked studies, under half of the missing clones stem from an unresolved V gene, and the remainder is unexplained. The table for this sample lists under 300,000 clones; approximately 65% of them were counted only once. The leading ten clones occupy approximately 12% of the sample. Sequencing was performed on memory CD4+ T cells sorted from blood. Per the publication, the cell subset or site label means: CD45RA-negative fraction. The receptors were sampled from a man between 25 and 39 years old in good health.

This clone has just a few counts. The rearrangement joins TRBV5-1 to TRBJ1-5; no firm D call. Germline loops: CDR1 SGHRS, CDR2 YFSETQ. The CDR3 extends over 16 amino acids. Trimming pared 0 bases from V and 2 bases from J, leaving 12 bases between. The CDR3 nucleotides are TGCGCCAGCAGCTTGGGTGAGGTTGGCGGCAATCAGCCCCAGCATTTT. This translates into CASSLGEVGGNQPQHF.

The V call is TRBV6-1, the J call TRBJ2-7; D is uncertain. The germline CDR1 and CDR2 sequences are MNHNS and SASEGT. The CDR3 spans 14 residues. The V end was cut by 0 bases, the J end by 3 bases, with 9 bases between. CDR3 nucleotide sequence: TGTGCCAGCAGTGAAGCAGGTACCGTCTACGAGCAGTACTTC. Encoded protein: CASSEAGTVYEQYF.

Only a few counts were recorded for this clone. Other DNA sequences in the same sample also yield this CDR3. The CDR3 sequence is CASRLADTDTQYF. For the CDR3, the DNA is TGCGCCAGCAGGTTAGCAGACACAGATACGCAGTATTTT. The chain has TRBV10-2 and TRBJ2-3; no definite D call. V lost 6 bases to trimming and J lost 2 bases, with 9 bases between them. The length of the CDR3 is 13 residues. Germline V gene lookup returns CDR1 WSHSY and CDR2 SAAADI.

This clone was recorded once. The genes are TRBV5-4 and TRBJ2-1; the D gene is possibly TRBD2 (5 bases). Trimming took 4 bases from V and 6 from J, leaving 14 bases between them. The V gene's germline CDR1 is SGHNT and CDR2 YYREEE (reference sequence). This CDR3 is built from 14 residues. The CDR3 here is CASSVEGSGNEQFF. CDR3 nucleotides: TGTGCCAGCAGCGTAGAGGGATCGGGCAATGAGCAGTTCTTC.

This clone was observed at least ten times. The CDR3, as DNA: TGTGCCAGCAGTGAATCAGACTACGGGGCTGGACAGCCCCAGCATTTT. Encoded protein: CASSESDYGAGQPQHF. The chain joins TRBV6-1 to TRBJ1-5, with D possibly matching TRBD1 (5 bases). Trimming stripped 2 bases from V and 7 bases from J, with 18 bases between. Per the germline V gene, CDR1 is MNHNS and CDR2 is SASEGT. The CDR3 has 16 residues.

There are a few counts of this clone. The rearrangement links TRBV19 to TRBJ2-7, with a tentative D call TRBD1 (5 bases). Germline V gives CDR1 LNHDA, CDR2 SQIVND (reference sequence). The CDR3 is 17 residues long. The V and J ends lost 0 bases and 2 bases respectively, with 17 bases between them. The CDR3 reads CASSIDLFDSQAYEQYF. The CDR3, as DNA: TGTGCCAGTAGTATAGATCTTTTCGACAGCCAAGCCTACGAGCAGTACTTC.

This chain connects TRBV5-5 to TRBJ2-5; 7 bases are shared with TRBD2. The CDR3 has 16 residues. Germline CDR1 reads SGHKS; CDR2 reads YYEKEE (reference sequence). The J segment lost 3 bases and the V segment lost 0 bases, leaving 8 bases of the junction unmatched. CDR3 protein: CASSLGAGREKETQYF. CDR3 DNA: TGTGCCAGCAGCTTGGGTGCCGGGCGGGAGAAAGAGACCCAGTACTTC.

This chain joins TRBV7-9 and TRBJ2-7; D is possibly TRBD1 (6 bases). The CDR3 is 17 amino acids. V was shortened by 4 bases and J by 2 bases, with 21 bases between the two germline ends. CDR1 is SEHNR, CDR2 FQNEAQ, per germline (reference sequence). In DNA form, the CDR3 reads TGTGCCAGCAGCTCCAACAATCGCCGAACAGGGACCTACGAGCAGTACTTC. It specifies CASSSNNRRTGTYEQYF.

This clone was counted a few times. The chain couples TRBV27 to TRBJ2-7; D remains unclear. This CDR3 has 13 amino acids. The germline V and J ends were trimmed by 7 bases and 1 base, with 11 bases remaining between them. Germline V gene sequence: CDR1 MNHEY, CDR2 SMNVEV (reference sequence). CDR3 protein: CASTGPGSYEQYF. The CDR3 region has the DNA TGTGCCAGCACAGGTCCCGGTTCCTACGAGCAGTACTTC.

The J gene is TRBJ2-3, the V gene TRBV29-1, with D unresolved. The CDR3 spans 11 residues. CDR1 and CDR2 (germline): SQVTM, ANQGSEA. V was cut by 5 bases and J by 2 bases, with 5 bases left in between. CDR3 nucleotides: TGCAGCGTTCCGGTCACAGATACGCAGTATTTT. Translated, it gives CSVPVTDTQYF.

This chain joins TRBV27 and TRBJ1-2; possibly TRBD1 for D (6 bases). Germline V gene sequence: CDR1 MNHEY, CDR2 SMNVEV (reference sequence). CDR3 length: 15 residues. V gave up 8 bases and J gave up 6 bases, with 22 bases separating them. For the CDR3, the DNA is TGTGCCAGCGGACGGGCAGGGGATTTAAGGGATGGCTACACCTTC. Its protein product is CASGRAGDLRDGYTF.

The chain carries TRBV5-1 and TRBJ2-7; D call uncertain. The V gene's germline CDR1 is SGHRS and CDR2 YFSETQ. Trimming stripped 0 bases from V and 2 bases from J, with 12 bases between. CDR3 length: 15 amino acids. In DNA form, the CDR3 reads TGCGCCAGCAGCTTGGTTGGGCCGCCGGCCTACGAGCAGTACTTC. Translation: CASSLVGPPAYEQYF.

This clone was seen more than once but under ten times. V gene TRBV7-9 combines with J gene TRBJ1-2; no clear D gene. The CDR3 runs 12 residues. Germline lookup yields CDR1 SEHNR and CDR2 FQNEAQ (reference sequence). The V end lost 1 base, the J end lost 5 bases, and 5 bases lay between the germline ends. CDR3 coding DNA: TGTGCCAGCAGCTTAGGGGGATATGGCTACACCTTC. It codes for CASSLGGYGYTF.

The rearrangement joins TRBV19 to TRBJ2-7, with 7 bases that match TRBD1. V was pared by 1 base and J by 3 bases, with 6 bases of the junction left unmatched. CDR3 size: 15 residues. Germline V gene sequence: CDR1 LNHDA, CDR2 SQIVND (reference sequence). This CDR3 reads CASSIADRDHYEQYF. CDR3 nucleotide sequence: TGTGCCAGTAGTATAGCCGACAGGGATCACTACGAGCAGTACTTC.

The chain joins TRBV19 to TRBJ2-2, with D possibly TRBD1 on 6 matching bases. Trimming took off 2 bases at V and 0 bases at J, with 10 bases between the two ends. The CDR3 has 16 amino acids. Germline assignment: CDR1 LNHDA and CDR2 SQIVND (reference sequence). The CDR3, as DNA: TGTGCCAGTAGTATACTTGGACAGCCGAACACCGGGGAGCTGTTTTTT. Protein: CASSILGQPNTGELFF.

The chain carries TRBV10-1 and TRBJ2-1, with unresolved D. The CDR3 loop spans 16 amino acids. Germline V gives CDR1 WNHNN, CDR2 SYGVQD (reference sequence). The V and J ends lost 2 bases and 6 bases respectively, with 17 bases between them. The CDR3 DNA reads TGCGCCAGCAGTGAGACACCCTTCCTAGGTCCCAATGAGCAGTTCTTC. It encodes CASSETPFLGPNEQFF.

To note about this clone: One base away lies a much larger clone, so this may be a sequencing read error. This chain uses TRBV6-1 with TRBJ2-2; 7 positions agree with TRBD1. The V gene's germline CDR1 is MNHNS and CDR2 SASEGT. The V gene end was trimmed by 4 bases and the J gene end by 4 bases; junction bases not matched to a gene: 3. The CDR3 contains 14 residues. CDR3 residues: CASSGQGSTGELFF. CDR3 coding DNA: TGTGCCAGCAGTGGACAGGGAAGCACCGGGGAGCTGTTTTTT.

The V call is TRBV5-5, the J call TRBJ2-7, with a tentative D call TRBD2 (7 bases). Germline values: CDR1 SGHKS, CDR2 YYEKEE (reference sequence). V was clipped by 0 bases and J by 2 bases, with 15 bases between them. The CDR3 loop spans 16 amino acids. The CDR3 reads CASSLAGGTPTYEQYF. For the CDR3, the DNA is TGTGCCAGCAGCTTGGCCGGGGGGACACCAACCTACGAGCAGTACTTC.

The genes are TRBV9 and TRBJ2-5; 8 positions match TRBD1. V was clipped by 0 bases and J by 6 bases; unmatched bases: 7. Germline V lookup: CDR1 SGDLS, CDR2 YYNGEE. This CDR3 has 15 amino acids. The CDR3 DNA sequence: TGTGCCAGCAGCGTAGGCGCACAGGGGGGTCAGACCCAGTACTTC. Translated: CASSVGAQGGQTQYF. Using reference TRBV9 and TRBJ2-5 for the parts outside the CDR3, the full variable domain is DSGVTQTPKHLITATGQRVTLRCSPRSGDLSVYWYQQSLDQGLQFLIQYYNGEERAKGNILERFSAQQFPDLHSELNLSSLELGDSALYFCASSVGAQGGQTQYFGPGTRLLVL.

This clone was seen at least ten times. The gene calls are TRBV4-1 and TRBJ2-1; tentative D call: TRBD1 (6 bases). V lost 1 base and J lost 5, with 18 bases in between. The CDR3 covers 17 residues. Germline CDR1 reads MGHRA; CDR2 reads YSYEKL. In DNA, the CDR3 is TGCGCCAGCAGCCAAGTTTTACAGGGTAATAGGCACAATGAGCAGTTCTTC. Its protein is CASSQVLQGNRHNEQFF.

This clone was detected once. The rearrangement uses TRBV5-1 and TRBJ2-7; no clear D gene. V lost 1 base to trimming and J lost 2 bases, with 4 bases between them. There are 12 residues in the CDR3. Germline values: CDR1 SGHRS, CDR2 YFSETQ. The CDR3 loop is CASSLNTYEQYF. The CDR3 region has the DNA TGCGCCAGCAGCTTGAATACCTACGAGCAGTACTTC. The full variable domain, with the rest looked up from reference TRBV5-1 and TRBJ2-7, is KAGVTQTPRYLIKTRGQQVTLSCSPISGHRSVSWYQQTPGQGLQFLFEYFSETQRNKGNFPGRFSGRQFSNSRSEMNVSTLELGDSALYLCASSLNTYEQYFGPGTRLTVT.

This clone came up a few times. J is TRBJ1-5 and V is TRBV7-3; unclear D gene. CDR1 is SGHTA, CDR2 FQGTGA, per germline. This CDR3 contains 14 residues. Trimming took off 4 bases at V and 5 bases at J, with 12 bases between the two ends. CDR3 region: CASSSRKGYQPQHF. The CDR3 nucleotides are TGTGCCAGCAGCTCCCGAAAAGGCTATCAGCCCCAGCATTTT. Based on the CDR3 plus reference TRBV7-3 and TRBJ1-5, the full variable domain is GAGVSQTPSNKVTEKGKYVELRCDPISGHTALYWYRQSLGQGPEFLIYFQGTGAADDSGLPNDRFFAVRPEGSVSTLKIQRTERGDSAVYLCASSSRKGYQPQHFGDGTRLSIL.

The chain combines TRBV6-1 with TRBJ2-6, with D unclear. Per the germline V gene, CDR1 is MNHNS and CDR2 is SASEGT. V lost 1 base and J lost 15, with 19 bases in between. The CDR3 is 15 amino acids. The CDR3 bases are TGTGCCAGCAGTGAAGAGGCCAGTCGGCGACGAGGCCTGACTTTC. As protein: CASSEEASRRRGLTF.

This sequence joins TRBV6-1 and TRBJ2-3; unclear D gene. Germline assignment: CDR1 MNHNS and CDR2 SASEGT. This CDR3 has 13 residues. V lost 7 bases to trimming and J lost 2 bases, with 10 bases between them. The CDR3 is CASILDLTDTQYF. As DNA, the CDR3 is TGTGCCAGCATATTGGACCTCACAGATACGCAGTATTTT.

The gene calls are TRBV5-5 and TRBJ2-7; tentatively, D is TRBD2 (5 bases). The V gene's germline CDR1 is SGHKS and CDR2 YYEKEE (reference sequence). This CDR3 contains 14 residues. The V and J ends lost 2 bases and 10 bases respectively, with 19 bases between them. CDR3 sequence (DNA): TGTGCCAGCAGCTTTCTTTTAGAAGAGGGCGAACAGTACTTC. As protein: CASSFLLEEGEQYF.